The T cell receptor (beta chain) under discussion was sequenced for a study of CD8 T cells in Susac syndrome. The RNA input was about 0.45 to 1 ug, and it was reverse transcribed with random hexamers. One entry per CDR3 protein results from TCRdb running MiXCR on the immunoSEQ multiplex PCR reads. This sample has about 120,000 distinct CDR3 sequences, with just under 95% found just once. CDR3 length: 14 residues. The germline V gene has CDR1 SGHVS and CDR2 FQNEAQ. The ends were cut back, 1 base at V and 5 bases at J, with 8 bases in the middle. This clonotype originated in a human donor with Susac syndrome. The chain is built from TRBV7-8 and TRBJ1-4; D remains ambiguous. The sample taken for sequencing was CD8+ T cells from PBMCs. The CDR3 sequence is CASSLVSRNEKLFF. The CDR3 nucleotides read TGTGCCAGCAGCTTAGTCAGCAGAAATGAAAAACTGTTTTTT.